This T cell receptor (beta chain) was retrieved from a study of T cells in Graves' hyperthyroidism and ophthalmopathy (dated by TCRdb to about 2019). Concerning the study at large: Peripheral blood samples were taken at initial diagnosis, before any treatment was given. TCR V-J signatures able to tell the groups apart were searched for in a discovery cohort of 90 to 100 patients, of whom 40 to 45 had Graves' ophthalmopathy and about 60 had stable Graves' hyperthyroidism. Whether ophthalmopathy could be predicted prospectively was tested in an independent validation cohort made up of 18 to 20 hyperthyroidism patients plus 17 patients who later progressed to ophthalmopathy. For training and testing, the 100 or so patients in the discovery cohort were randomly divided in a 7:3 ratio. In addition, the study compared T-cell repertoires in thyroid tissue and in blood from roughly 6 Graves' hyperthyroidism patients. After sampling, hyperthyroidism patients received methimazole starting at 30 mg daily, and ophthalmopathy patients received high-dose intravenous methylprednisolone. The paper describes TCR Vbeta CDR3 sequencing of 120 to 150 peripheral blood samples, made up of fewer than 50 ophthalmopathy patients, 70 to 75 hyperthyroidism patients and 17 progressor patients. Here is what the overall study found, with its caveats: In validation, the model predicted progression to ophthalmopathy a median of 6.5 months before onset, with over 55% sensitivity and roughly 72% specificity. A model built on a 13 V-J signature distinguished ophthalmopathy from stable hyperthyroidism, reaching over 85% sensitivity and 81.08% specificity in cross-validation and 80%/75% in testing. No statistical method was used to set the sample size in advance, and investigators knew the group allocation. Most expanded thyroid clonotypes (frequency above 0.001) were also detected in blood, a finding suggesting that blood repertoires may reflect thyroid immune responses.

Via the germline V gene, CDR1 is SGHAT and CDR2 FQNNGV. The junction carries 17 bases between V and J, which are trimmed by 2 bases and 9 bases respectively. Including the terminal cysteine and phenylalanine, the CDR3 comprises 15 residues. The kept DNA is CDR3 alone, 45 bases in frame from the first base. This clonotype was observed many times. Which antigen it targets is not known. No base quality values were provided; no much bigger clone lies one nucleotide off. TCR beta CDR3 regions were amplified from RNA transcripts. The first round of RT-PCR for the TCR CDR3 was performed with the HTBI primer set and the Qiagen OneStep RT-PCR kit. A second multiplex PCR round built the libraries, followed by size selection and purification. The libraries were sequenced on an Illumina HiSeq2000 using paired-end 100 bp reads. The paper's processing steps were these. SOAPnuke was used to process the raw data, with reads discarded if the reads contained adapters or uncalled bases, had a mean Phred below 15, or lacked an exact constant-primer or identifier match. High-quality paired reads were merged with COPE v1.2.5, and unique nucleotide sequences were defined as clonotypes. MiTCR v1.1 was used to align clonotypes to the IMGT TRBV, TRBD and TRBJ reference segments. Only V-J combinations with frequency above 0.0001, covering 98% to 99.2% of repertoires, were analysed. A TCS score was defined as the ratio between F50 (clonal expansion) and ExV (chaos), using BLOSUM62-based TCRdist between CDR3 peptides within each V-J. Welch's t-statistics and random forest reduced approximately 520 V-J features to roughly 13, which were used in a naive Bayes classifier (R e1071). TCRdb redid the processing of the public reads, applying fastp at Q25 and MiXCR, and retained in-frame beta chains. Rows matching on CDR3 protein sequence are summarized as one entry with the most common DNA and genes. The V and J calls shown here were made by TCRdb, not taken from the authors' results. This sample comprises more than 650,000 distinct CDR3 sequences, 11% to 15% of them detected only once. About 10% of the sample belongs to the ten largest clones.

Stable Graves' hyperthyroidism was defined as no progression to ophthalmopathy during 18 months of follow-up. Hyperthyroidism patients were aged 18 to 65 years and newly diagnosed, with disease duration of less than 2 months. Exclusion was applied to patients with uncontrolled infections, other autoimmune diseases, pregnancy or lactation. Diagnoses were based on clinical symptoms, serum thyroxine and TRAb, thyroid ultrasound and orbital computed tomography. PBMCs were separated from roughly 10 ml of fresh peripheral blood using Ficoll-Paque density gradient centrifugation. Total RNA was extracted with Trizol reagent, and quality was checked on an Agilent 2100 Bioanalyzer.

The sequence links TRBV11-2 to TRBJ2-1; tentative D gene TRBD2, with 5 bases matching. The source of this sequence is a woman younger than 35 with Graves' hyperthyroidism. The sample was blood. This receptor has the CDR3 CASSLLATSVGEQFF. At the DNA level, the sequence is TGTGCCAGCAGCTTACTAGCAACGTCTGTTGGTGAGCAGTTCTTC.